Shown below are 24 T cell receptor beta chains from a single sample sequenced in a study of blood T cell repertoires in COVID-19. The table came from immunoSEQ multiplex PCR; TCRdb's copy has only in-frame clones and leaves some out. The sample has 300,000 to 350,000 clones; 70% to 90% are singletons. Material for sequencing was PBMCs or T cells enriched from blood (not recorded which). The receptor source for this set is a man aged 25-45 years who had recovered from COVID-19.

V and J are TRBV5-1 and TRBJ2-7; D gene ambiguous. V shed 4 bases and J shed 5 bases, with 13 bases lying between them. This CDR3 has 13 amino acids. Germline lookup yields CDR1 SGHRS and CDR2 YFSETQ. CDR3 coding DNA: TGCGCCAGCAGCCCACTGACACCCGACGAGCAGTACTTC. It is translated as CASSPLTPDEQYF.

This chain uses TRBV7-2 with TRBJ2-3, with a weak D call TRBD1 (5 bases). The CDR3 runs 15 residues. Trimming removed 5 bases at V and 0 bases at J, with 12 bases between. Germline CDR1 SGHTA, CDR2 FQGNSA. For the CDR3, the DNA is TGTGCCAGCAGCCCATACTGGGGCAGCACAGATACGCAGTATTTT. Amino acid sequence: CASSPYWGSTDTQYF.

V usage is TRBV20-1 and J usage is TRBJ2-7; 12 bases are shared with TRBD2. From germline, CDR1 is DFQATT and CDR2 SNEGSKA (reference sequence). The CDR3 runs to 15 residues. Trimming took 3 bases from V and 7 from J; bases not matched to a gene: 10. The CDR3 sequence: CSASRASGGAEEQYF. In nucleotides, the CDR3 is TGCAGTGCTAGTAGGGCTAGCGGGGGGGCGGAGGAGCAGTACTTC.

V is TRBV11-1 and J is TRBJ2-7; 9 bases line up with TRBD1. Germline loops: CDR1 SGHAT, CDR2 FQDESV (reference sequence). The CDR3 is made up of 15 amino acids. V gave up 0 bases and J gave up 4 bases; unmatched junction bases: 4. CDR3 sequence reads: CASSLALGQGYEQYF. CDR3 nucleotide sequence: TGTGCCAGCAGCTTAGCGTTGGGACAGGGTTACGAGCAGTACTTC.

J is TRBJ1-6 and V is TRBV6-5; D might be TRBD1 (5 bases). The CDR3 consists of 15 residues. Germline V gene lookup returns CDR1 MNHEY and CDR2 SVGAGI. Trimming removed 1 base at V and 6 bases at J, with 10 bases between. The CDR3 coding sequence is TGTGCCAGCAGTTACTTAGGGGTTCTTAATTCACCCCTCCACTTT. Protein sequence: CASSYLGVLNSPLHF.

The genes are TRBV6-5 and TRBJ1-3, with a weak D call TRBD1 (6 bases). V was pared by 5 bases and J by 4 bases, with 15 bases between. CDR3 size: 15 residues. The germline gives CDR1 MNHEY, CDR2 SVGAGI. In nucleotides, the CDR3 is TGTGCCAGCAGTCCACAGGGAGATCGGGGAAACACCATATATTTT. Translated, it gives CASSPQGDRGNTIYF.

This rearrangement joins TRBV11-2 to TRBJ2-7, with D possibly matching TRBD2 (5 bases). Germline loops: CDR1 SGHAT, CDR2 FQNNGV. Deletions cut 4 bases from V and 6 bases from J, with 13 bases between. CDR3 size: 13 residues. For the CDR3, the DNA is TGTGCCAGCAGCTCCTTGTGGGAGATCGAGCAGTACTTC. Its protein product is CASSSLWEIEQYF.

The chain employs TRBV7-9 and TRBJ1-4; no clear D. V lost 6 bases and J 0 bases, leaving 11 bases between the germline ends. The CDR3 consists of 15 residues. Looked up from germline, CDR1 is SEHNR and CDR2 is FQNEAQ (reference sequence). DNA of the CDR3: TGTGCCAGCAGTGAAGAGCCTGCAACTAATGAAAAACTGTTTTTT. Its translation is CASSEEPATNEKLFF.

The rearrangement uses TRBV4-2 and TRBJ1-4; 7 nucleotides agree with TRBD1. Germline CDR1 LGHNA, CDR2 YNFKEQ. With V trimmed by 2 bases and J by 8 bases, 11 bases remained unmatched. The CDR3 sequence is 16 residues long. CDR3 residues: CASSQNPDRVGEKLFF. CDR3 DNA sequence: TGTGCCAGCAGCCAAAATCCTGACAGGGTAGGGGAAAAACTGTTTTTT.

The chain uses TRBV30 and TRBJ2-5, with D tentatively TRBD1 (6 bases). The CDR3 spans 15 residues. V lost 0 bases to trimming and J lost 2 bases, with 13 bases between them. Germline values: CDR1 GTSNPN, CDR2 SVGIG (reference sequence). CDR3 in DNA: TGTGCCTGGAGTGTAGGGGACACCGCTCAAGAGACCCAGTACTTC. Translating gives CAWSVGDTAQETQYF.

This sequence joins TRBV19 and TRBJ1-1; 7 positions match TRBD1. The junction had 9 bases not matched to a gene; V was cut back by 3 bases and J by 5 bases. CDR3 length: 15 residues. The germline V gene encodes CDR1 LNHDA and CDR2 SQIVND (reference sequence). In nucleotides, the CDR3 is TGTGCCAGTAGTATTCGGGACTCAGGGGGAACTGAAGCTTTCTTT. Amino acid sequence: CASSIRDSGGTEAFF.

The rearrangement links TRBV19 to TRBJ1-2, with D unclear. V was pared by 7 bases and J by 3 bases, with 6 bases between. Germline V gene data show CDR1 as LNHDA and CDR2 as SQIVND (reference sequence). This CDR3 is built from 11 residues. The CDR3 region has the DNA TGTGCCAGTACCGCGGACTATGGCTACACCTTC. Residues: CASTADYGYTF.

The V gene is TRBV6-1, the J gene TRBJ2-7; no clear D gene. V was pared by 2 bases and J by 12 bases, with 11 bases between. CDR1 and CDR2 from the germline V gene are MNHNS and SASEGT. This CDR3 region has 11 residues. The CDR3 nucleotides read TGTGCCAGCAGTGAATCGACAAGGCGGTACTTC. Translating gives CASSESTRRYF.

This sequence joins TRBV27 and TRBJ1-1; D gene uncertain. The CDR3 loop spans 13 amino acids. Germline V gene sequence: CDR1 MNHEY, CDR2 SMNVEV (reference sequence). V was clipped by 3 bases and J by 0 bases, with 5 bases between them. The CDR3 loop reads CASSFGMNTEAFF. Here the CDR3 DNA reads TGTGCCAGCAGTTTCGGGATGAACACTGAAGCTTTCTTT.

The chain links TRBV29-1 to TRBJ1-2; no reliable D call. CDR1 SQVTM and CDR2 ANQGSEA come from the germline V gene. This CDR3 comprises 14 residues. V lost 4 bases and J lost 2, with 14 bases in between. The CDR3 region is CSVGKPGLNYGYTF. The CDR3 DNA reads TGCAGCGTTGGTAAGCCCGGTCTAAACTATGGCTACACCTTC.

This rearrangement joins TRBV4-3 to TRBJ2-2, with D perhaps matching TRBD2 (5 bases). Trimming cost V 4 bases and J 7 bases, with 13 bases left between them. CDR1 LGHNA and CDR2 YSLEER come from the germline V gene. The CDR3 contains 14 residues. In DNA, the CDR3 is TGCGCCAGCAGCCCCTCTCGGGGATTCGGGGAGCTGTTTTTT. Its translation is CASSPSRGFGELFF.

V and J are TRBV9 and TRBJ1-4, with 9 bases identical to TRBD1. V trimming: 4 bases; J trimming: 8 bases; junction bases outside the gene matches: 6. The CDR3 covers 14 residues. Germline V gene lookup returns CDR1 SGDLS and CDR2 YYNGEE. The CDR3, as DNA: TGTGCCAGCAGCCCCGACAGGGGGAACGAAAAACTGTTTTTT. The encoded protein is CASSPDRGNEKLFF. Full variable domain (remainder filled in from reference TRBV9 and TRBJ1-4): DSGVTQTPKHLITATGQRVTLRCSPRSGDLSVYWYQQSLDQGLQFLIQYYNGEERAKGNILERFSAQQFPDLHSELNLSSLELGDSALYFCASSPDRGNEKLFFGSGTQLSVL.

The chain uses TRBV7-3 and TRBJ2-2; TRBD2 matches at 10 bases. CDR3 size: 16 residues. The V gene end was trimmed by 5 bases and the J gene end by 5 bases; junction bases not matched to a gene: 8. Germline V gene sequence: CDR1 SGHTA, CDR2 FQGTGA. This chain's CDR3 is CASSPSAGGPTGELFF. CDR3 DNA: TGTGCCAGCAGCCCCTCAGCGGGGGGGCCTACCGGGGAGCTGTTTTTT.

This clone is a singleton in its sample. The chain couples TRBV6-5 to TRBJ1-3; 8 nucleotides match TRBD1. Trimming cost V 6 bases and J 2 bases; bases outside gene matches: 6. Per the germline V gene, CDR1 is MNHEY and CDR2 is SVGAGI. The CDR3 has 15 amino acids. DNA of the CDR3: TGTGCCAGCAGGAAGGGACAGGTGACTGGAAACACCATATATTTT. Residues: CASRKGQVTGNTIYF.

The rearrangement joins TRBV1 to TRBJ1-1. TRBV1 is shown as a pseudogene. The CDR3 consists of 14 residues. CDR3 coding DNA: TGCACCAGCAGCCGGTCCGGGAGCGGCACTGAAGCTTTCTTT. Its translation is CTSSRSGSGTEAFF.

The rearrangement joins TRBV10-2 to TRBJ2-3; a possible D gene is TRBD1 (5 bases). The CDR3 is 14 residues long. V was pared by 3 bases and J by 2 bases, with 9 bases between. Germline-derived CDR1 and CDR2 are WSHSY and SAAADI. The CDR3 DNA reads as TGCGCCAGCAGTGATGTGGGGCTCACAGATACGCAGTATTTT. It is translated as CASSDVGLTDTQYF.

This clone was seen once. V gene TRBV20-1 combines with J gene TRBJ1-2; D perhaps matches TRBD1 (6 bases). Trimming removed 3 bases from V and 4 bases from J, with 9 bases in between. CDR1 and CDR2 from the germline V gene are DFQATT and SNEGSKA (reference sequence). There are 12 residues in the CDR3. The CDR3 sequence is CSASGGPYGYTF. In DNA, the CDR3 is TGCAGTGCTAGTGGGGGCCCCTATGGCTACACCTTC.

The V gene is TRBV29-1, the J gene TRBJ1-3, with D hard to call. V was pared by 1 base and J by 3 bases, with 4 bases between. This CDR3 has 12 amino acids. Germline CDR1 is SQVTM and CDR2 is ANQGSEA. Written as DNA, the CDR3 is TGCAGCGTTGAAGGGCTTGGAAACACCATATATTTT. Protein sequence: CSVEGLGNTIYF.

CDR3 residues: CASSEQGTTNTGELFF. For the CDR3, the DNA is TGTGCCAGCAGTGAACAAGGGACAACGAACACCGGGGAGCTGTTTTTT. The chain carries TRBV2 and TRBJ2-2; D possibly corresponds to TRBD1 (6 bases). The CDR3 loop spans 16 amino acids. Germline V lookup: CDR1 SNHLY, CDR2 FYNNEI. V lost 2 bases, J lost 0 bases, and 10 bases lay in between.